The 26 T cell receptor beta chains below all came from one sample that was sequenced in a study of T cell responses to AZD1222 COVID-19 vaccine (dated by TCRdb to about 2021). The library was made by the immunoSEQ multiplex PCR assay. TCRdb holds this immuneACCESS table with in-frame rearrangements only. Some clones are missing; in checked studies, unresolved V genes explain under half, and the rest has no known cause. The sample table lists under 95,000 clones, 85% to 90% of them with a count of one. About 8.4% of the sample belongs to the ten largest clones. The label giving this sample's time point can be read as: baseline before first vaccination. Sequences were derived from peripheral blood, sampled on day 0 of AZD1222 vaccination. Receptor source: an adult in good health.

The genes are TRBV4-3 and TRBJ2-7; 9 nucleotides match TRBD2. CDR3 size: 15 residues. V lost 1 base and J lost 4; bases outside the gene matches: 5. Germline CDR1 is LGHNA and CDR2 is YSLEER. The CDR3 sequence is CASSQVTSGSYEQYF. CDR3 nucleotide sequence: TGCGCCAGCAGCCAAGTGACTAGCGGTTCTTACGAGCAGTACTTC.

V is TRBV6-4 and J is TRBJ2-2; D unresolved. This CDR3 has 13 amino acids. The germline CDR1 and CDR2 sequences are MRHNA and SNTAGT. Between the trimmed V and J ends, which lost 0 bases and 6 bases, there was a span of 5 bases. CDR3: CASSDSSPGELFF. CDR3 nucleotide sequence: TGTGCCAGCAGTGACTCTAGCCCCGGGGAGCTGTTTTTT.

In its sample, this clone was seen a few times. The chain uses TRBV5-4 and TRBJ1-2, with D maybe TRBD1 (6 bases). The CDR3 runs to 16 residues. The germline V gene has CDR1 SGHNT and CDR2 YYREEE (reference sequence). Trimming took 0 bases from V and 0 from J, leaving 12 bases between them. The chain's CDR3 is CASSLGGQLANYGYTF. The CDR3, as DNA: TGTGCCAGCAGCTTGGGGGGGCAGTTAGCTAACTATGGCTACACCTTC.

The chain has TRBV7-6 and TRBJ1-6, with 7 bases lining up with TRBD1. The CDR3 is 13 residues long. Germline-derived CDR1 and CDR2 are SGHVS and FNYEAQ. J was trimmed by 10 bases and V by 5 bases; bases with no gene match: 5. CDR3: CASSPRGSSPLHF. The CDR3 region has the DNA TGTGCCAGCAGCCCCAGGGGGAGCTCACCCCTCCACTTT.

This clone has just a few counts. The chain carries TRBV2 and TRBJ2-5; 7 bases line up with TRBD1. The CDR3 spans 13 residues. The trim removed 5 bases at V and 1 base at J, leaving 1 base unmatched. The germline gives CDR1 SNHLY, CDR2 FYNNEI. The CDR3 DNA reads TGTGCCAGCAGTTGGGACAGCCAAGAGACCCAGTACTTC. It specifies CASSWDSQETQYF.

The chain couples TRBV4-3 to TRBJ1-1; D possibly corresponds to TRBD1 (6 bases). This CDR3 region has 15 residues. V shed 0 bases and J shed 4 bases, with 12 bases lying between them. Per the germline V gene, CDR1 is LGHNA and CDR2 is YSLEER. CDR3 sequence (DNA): TGCGCCAGCAGCCAAGACAGGGGTTGGAGCACTGAAGCTTTCTTT. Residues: CASSQDRGWSTEAFF.

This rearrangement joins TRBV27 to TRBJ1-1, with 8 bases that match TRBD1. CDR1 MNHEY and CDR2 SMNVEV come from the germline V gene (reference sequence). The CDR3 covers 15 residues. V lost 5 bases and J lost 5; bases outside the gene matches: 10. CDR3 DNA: TGTGCCAGCAGTGGACAACCAGGGGGCTGGACTGAAGCTTTCTTT. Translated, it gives CASSGQPGGWTEAFF.

The CDR3 nucleotides read TGTGCCACCAGTGATACTACAGGGGTACAGGACAATGAGCAGTTCTTC. This codes for CATSDTTGVQDNEQFF. The rearrangement links TRBV24-1 to TRBJ2-1, with 7 bases identical to TRBD1. CDR3 size: 16 residues. J lost 5 bases, V lost 3 bases, and 9 bases had no gene match. CDR1 KGHDR and CDR2 SFDVKD come from the germline V gene.

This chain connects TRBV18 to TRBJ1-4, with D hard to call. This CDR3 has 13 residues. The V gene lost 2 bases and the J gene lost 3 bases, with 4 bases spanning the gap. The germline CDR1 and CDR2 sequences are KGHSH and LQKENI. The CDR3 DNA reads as TGTGCCAGCTCACCAGGGGCTAATGAAAAACTGTTTTTT. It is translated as CASSPGANEKLFF.

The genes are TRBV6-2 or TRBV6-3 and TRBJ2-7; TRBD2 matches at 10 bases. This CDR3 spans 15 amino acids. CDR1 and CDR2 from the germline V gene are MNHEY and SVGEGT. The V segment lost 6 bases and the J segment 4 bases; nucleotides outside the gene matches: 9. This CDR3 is CASSPLAGNMYEQYF. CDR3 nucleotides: TGTGCCAGCAGCCCACTAGCGGGGAATATGTACGAGCAGTACTTC.

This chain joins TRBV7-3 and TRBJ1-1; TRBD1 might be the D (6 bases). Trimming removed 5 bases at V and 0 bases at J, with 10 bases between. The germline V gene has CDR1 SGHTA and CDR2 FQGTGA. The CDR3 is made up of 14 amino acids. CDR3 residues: CASSQDSMNTEAFF. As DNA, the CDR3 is TGTGCCAGCAGCCAGGACAGCATGAACACTGAAGCTTTCTTT. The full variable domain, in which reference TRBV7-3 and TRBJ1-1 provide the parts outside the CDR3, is GAGVSQTPSNKVTEKGKYVELRCDPISGHTALYWYRQSLGQGPEFLIYFQGTGAADDSGLPNDRFFAVRPEGSVSTLKIQRTERGDSAVYLCASSQDSMNTEAFFGQGTRLTVV.

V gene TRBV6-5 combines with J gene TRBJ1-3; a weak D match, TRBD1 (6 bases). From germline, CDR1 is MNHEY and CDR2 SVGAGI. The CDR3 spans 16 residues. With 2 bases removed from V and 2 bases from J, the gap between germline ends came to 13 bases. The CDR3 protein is CASSYRQGYTGNTIYF. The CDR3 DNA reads TGTGCCAGCAGTTACCGGCAGGGGTACACTGGAAACACCATATATTTT.

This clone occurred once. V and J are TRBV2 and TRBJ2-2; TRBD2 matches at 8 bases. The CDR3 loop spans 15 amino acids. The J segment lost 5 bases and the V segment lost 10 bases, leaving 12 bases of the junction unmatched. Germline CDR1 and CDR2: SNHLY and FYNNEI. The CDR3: CATPSRSGVTGELFF. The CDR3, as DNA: TGTGCCACCCCGTCCCGTAGCGGGGTGACCGGGGAGCTGTTTTTT.

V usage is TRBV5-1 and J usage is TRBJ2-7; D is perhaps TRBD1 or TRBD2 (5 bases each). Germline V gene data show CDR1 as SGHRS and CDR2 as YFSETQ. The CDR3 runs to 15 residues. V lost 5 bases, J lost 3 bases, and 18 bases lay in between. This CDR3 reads CASRPSPADNYEQYF. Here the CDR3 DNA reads TGCGCCAGCAGACCATCACCAGCGGACAACTACGAGCAGTACTTC. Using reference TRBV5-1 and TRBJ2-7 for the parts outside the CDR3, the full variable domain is KAGVTQTPRYLIKTRGQQVTLSCSPISGHRSVSWYQQTPGQGLQFLFEYFSETQRNKGNFPGRFSGRQFSNSRSEMNVSTLELGDSALYLCASRPSPADNYEQYFGPGTRLTVT.

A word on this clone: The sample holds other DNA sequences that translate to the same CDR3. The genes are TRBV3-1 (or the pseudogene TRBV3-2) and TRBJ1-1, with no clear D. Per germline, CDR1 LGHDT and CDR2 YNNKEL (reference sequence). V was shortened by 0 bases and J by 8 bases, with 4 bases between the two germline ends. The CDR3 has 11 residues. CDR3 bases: TGTGCCAGCAGCCAAGAGGCGGAAGCTTTCTTT. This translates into CASSQEAEAFF.

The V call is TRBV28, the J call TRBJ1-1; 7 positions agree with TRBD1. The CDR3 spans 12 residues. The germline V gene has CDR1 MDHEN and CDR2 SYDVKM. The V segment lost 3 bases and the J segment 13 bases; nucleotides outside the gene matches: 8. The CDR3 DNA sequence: TGTGCCAGCAGTTTCCGACAGGGCCCCGGTTTCTTT. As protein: CASSFRQGPGFF.

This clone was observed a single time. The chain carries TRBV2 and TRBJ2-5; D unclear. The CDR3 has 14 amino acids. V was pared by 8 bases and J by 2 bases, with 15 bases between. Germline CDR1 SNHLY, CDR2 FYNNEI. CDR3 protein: CASGTRWVQETQYF. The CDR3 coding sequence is TGTGCCAGCGGTACTCGTTGGGTTCAAGAGACCCAGTACTTC.

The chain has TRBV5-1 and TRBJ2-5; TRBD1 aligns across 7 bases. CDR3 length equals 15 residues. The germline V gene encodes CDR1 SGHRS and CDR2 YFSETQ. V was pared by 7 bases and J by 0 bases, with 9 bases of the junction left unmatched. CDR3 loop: CASRRDSFNQETQYF. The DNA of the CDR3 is TGCGCCAGCCGCCGGGACAGCTTTAACCAAGAGACCCAGTACTTC.

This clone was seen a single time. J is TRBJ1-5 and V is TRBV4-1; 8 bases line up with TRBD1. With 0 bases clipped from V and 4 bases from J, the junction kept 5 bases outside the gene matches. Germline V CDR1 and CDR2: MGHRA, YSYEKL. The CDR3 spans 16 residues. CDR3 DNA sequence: TGCGCCAGCAGCCAAGACTCACAGGGGGGTAATCAGCCCCAGCATTTT. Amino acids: CASSQDSQGGNQPQHF.

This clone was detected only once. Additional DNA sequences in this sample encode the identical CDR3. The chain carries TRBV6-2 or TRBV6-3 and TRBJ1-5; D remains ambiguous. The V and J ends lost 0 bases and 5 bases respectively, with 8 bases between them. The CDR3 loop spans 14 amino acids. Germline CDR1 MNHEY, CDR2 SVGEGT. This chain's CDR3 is CASSYSDGYQPQHF. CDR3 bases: TGTGCCAGCAGTTACTCAGACGGCTATCAGCCCCAGCATTTT.

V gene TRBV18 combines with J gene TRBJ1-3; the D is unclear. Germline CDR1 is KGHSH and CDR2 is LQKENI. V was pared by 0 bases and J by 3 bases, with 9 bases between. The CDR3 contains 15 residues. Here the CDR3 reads CASSPPSGFGNTIYF. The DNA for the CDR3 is TGTGCCAGCTCACCACCCTCCGGATTTGGAAACACCATATATTTT.

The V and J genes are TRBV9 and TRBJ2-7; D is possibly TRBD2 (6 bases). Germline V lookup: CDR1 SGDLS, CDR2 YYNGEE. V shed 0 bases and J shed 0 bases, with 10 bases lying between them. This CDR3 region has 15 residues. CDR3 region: CASSVEAGSSYEQYF. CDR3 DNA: TGTGCCAGCAGCGTAGAGGCGGGGAGCTCCTACGAGCAGTACTTC.

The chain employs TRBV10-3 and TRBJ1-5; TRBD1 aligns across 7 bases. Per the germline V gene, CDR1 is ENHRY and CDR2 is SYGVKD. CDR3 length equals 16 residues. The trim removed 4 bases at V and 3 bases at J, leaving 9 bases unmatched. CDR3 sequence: CAISAGPGTVNQPQHF. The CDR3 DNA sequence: TGTGCCATCAGTGCAGGTCCCGGGACAGTCAATCAGCCCCAGCATTTT.

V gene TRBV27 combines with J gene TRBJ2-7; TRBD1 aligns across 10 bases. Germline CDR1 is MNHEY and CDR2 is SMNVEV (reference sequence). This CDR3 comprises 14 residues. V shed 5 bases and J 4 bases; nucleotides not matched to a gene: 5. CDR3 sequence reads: CASSRQGAGYEQYF. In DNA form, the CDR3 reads TGTGCCAGCAGTAGACAGGGGGCAGGGTACGAGCAGTACTTC.

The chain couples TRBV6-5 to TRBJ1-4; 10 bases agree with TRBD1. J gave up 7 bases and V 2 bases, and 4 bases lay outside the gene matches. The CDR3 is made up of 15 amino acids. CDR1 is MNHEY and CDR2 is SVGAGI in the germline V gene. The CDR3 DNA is TGTGCCAGCAGTTACGCCGGGACAGGGGCTGAAAAACTGTTTTTT. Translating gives CASSYAGTGAEKLFF.

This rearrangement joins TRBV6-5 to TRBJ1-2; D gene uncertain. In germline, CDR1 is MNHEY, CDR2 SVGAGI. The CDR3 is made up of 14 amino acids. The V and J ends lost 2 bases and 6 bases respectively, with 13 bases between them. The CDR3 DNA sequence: TGTGCCAGCAGTTACAGCGAAGTGACAAATGGCTACACCTTC. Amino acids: CASSYSEVTNGYTF.